The 10 T cell receptor beta chains below come from one sample, sequenced in a study of OX40 agonist ivuxolimab in advanced cancers. Repertoires were generated with immunoSEQ multiplex PCR, while TCRdb's copy carries only in-frame clones and drops some. The sample shows some 80,000 clones, around 84% of them seen only once. The sample consisted of CD4+ or CD8+ T cells sorted from blood, taken in a trial of the OX40 agonist ivuxolimab. The receptor set was obtained from an adult with an advanced solid tumor such as melanoma, head and neck, liver or kidney cancer.

The J gene is TRBJ2-1, the V gene TRBV14; 16 nucleotides line up with TRBD2. V shed 3 bases, J shed 1 base, and the junction held 12 bases outside the gene matches. The CDR3 consists of 21 residues. Germline V lookup: CDR1 SGHDN, CDR2 FVKESK. CDR3 coding DNA: TGTGCCAGCAGCCACTTCTTAATGGGACTAGCGGGAGGGCTTTCCTACAATGAGCAGTTCTTC. This codes for CASSHFLMGLAGGLSYNEQFF.

The V gene is TRBV5-6, the J gene TRBJ2-1; 8 bases align to TRBD1. Trimming cost V 4 bases and J 9 bases; bases outside gene matches: 3. The CDR3 is made up of 12 amino acids. Germline V lookup: CDR1 SGHDT, CDR2 YYEEEE. CDR3 bases: TGTGCCAGCAGCGGCAGGGGGCTTGAGCAGTTCTTC. It specifies CASSGRGLEQFF.

V and J are TRBV2 and TRBJ2-1, with 8 bases matching TRBD2. The ends lost 6 bases at V and 9 bases at J; junction bases unmatched: 7. This CDR3 has 13 amino acids. Germline CDR1 is SNHLY and CDR2 is FYNNEI. The CDR3 region is CASRLAEGGEQFF. CDR3 nucleotide sequence: TGTGCCAGCAGACTAGCGGAGGGGGGTGAGCAGTTCTTC.

The V and J genes are TRBV7-9 and TRBJ1-1, with no clear D. Looked up from germline, CDR1 is SEHNR and CDR2 is FQNEAQ (reference sequence). Trimming removed 6 bases from V and 3 bases from J, with 14 bases in between. The CDR3 totals 14 residues. The CDR3 DNA reads as TGTGCCAGCAGTTCATACCCGAAGTACACTGAAGCTTTCTTT. It is translated as CASSSYPKYTEAFF.

V and J are TRBV5-1 and TRBJ1-1, with TRBD1 as a possible D gene (6 bases). V dropped 4 bases and J dropped 1 base, with 11 bases sitting between them. Germline values: CDR1 SGHRS, CDR2 YFSETQ. There are 14 residues in the CDR3. The CDR3 protein is CASSPGTSNTEAFF. The CDR3 region has the DNA TGCGCCAGCAGCCCCGGGACATCGAACACTGAAGCTTTCTTT.

This clone has just one count. The chain has TRBV11-2 and TRBJ2-1; a weak D match, TRBD1 (5 bases). Looked up from germline, CDR1 is SGHAT and CDR2 is FQNNGV. V was shortened by 5 bases and J by 4 bases, with 15 bases between the two germline ends. The CDR3 length is 15 residues. The CDR3: CASSQGSGEYNEQFF. In DNA, the CDR3 is TGTGCCAGCAGCCAGGGTTCCGGCGAGTACAATGAGCAGTTCTTC.

This chain links TRBV7-2 with TRBJ2-7, with 7 bases that match TRBD2. The CDR3 extends over 15 amino acids. Germline CDR1 reads SGHTA; CDR2 reads FQGNSA. After removal of 1 base from V and 2 bases from J, the junction contained 5 bases not matched to a gene. CDR3 residues: CASSLGGGLTYEQYF. The CDR3 coding sequence is TGTGCCAGCAGCTTAGGGGGGGGACTTACCTACGAGCAGTACTTC. Based on the CDR3 plus reference TRBV7-2 and TRBJ2-7, the full variable domain is GAGVSQSPSNKVTEKGKDVELRCDPISGHTALYWYRQSLGQGLEFLIYFQGNSAPDKSGLPSDRFSAERTGGSVSTLTIQRTQQEDSAVYLCASSLGGGLTYEQYFGPGTRLTVT.

The J gene is TRBJ2-2, the V gene TRBV18; TRBD1 might be the D (5 bases). There are 13 residues in the CDR3. The V end was cut by 6 bases, the J end by 4 bases, with 9 bases between. Germline V gene data show CDR1 as KGHSH and CDR2 as LQKENI. CDR3 in DNA: TGTGCCAGCTCGCCTACAGGCACCGGGGAGCTGTTTTTT. It encodes CASSPTGTGELFF. Together with reference TRBV18 and TRBJ2-2, the CDR3 gives the full variable domain: NAGVMQNPRHLVRRRGQEARLRCSPMKGHSHVYWYRQLPEEGLKFMVYLQKENIIDESGMPKERFSAEFPKEGPSILRIQQVVRGDSAAYFCASSPTGTGELFFGEGSRLTVL.

The chain carries TRBV5-1 and TRBJ1-2; 8 bases map to TRBD1. The ends lost 0 bases at V and 3 bases at J; junction bases unmatched: 4. Looked up from germline, CDR1 is SGHRS and CDR2 is YFSETQ. The CDR3 covers 15 residues. The CDR3 sequence is CASSLDSGGYYGYTF. CDR3 nucleotide sequence: TGCGCCAGCAGCTTGGACTCAGGGGGCTACTATGGCTACACCTTC.

This clone was picked up one time. V is TRBV6-6 and J is TRBJ1-5; D remains unclear. Trimming cost V 2 bases and J 1 base, with 6 bases left between them. CDR1 MNHNY and CDR2 SVGAGI come from the germline V gene (reference sequence). This CDR3 has 14 residues. The CDR3 loop reads CASSYGNSNQPQHF. For the CDR3, the DNA is TGTGCCAGCAGTTACGGAAACAGCAATCAGCCCCAGCATTTT.